The 2 T cell receptor beta chains below were found in one sample sequenced in a study of cytomegalovirus exposure and HLA in healthy donors. It was with 60 Vbeta and 13 Jbeta primers that the PCR ran. Generated by immunoSEQ multiplex PCR, the TCRdb table keeps only in-frame clones and is missing some. The sample has about 160,000 clones; 75% to 85% are singletons. The specimen sequenced was PBMCs. The receptors shown here come from a female donor in good health and CMV-seronegative.

This chain links TRBV6-6 with TRBJ1-3, with D perhaps matching TRBD1 (5 bases). Germline lookup yields CDR1 MNHNY and CDR2 SVGAGI (reference sequence). The CDR3 extends over 15 amino acids. V shed 2 bases and J shed 3 bases, with 11 bases lying between them. The CDR3 nucleotides read TGTGCCAGCAGTTACGCAGGGAGGGGTGGAAACACCATATATTTT. Encoded protein: CASSYAGRGGNTIYF.

The J gene is TRBJ1-2, the V gene TRBV25-1, with 8 bases matching TRBD1. Germline-derived CDR1 and CDR2 are MGHDK and SYGVNS. V shed 3 bases and J 3 bases; nucleotides not matched to a gene: 9. The length of the CDR3 is 16 residues. In DNA form, the CDR3 reads TGTGCCAGCAGTGACCCGGCGGAGACAGGGGACTATGGCTACACCTTC. This translates into CASSDPAETGDYGYTF.